This TCR beta chain originates from a study of blood T cells in healthy people across ages. As to this clonotype: What it recognizes is unknown.

Whole-study findings and limits: Age showed a roughly linear inverse relationship with TCR beta diversity per million T cells.

The sample providers were healthy Caucasian people from Russia, aged about 6 to 95. Between the trimmed V and J ends, which lost 0 bases and 2 bases, there was a span of 19 bases. The germline V gene encodes CDR1 LGHNA and CDR2 YSLEER. The length of the CDR3 is 18 residues. A sample-barcoded 5' primer and a J-beta primer mix were used in a second PCR of about 7 to 12 cycles. TCRdb processed the 5' RACE reads anew with MiXCR; each CDR3 protein has one entry. The top ten clones hold about a fifth of a sample with some 920,000 distinct CDR3 sequences, roughly 50% of them seen once. Sequencing was performed on blood. The chain employs TRBV4-3 and TRBJ1-2; D not resolved. The receptor's source is a woman aged 55-69 years in good health. The CDR3 nucleotides are TGCGCCAGCAGCCAAGATCCCCTCTCTAACATTCGGAACTATGGCTACACCTTC. This encodes CASSQDPLSNIRNYGYTF.